This TCR beta chain originates from a study of blood T cell repertoires in COVID-19. Germline-derived CDR1 and CDR2 are DFQATT and SNEGSKA (reference sequence). The length of the CDR3 is 12 residues. Trimming took 3 bases from V and 13 from J, leaving 18 bases between them. Those enrolled, adults aged 18 to 89 years, came from 25 or so US areas. Sequencing used immunoSEQ multiplex PCR; TCRdb keeps in-frame clones, though not all of them. Of under 250,000 clones in the sample, roughly four fifths were seen once. V is TRBV20-1 and J is TRBJ1-2; D possibly corresponds to TRBD1 (5 bases). The receptor was isolated from a man between 60 and 70 years old who had recovered from COVID-19. The sequenced material came from PBMCs or T cells enriched from blood (not recorded which). In DNA, the CDR3 is TGCAGTGCTAGTGGCAGGGTCGATATCTTCACCTTC. Protein: CSASGRVDIFTF.